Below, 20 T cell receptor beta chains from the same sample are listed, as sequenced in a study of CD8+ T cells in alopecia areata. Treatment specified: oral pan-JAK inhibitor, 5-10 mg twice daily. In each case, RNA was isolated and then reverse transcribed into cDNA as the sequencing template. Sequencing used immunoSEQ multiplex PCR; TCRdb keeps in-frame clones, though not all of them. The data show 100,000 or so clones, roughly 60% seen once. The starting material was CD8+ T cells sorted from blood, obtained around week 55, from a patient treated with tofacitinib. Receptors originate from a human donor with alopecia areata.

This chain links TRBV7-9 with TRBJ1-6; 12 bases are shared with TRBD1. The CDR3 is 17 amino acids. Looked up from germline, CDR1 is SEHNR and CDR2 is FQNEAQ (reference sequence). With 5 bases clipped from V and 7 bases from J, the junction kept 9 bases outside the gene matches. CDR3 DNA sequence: TGTGCCAGCAGCCATTCCGGGACAGGGGGCCCAAATTCACCCCTCCACTTT. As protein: CASSHSGTGGPNSPLHF.

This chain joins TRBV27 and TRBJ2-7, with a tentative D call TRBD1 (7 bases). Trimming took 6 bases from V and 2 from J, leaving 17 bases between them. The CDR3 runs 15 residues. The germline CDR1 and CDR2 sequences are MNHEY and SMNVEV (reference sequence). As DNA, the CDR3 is TGTGCCAGCAGGCCGGGGCGGGACAGCGCCTACGAGCAGTACTTC. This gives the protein CASRPGRDSAYEQYF.

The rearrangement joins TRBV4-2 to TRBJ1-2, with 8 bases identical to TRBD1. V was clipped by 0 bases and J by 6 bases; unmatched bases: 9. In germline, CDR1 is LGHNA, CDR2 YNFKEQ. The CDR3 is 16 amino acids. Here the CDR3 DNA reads TGTGCCAGCAGCCAAGATGTCCCAGGGGGCATTGATGGCTACACCTTC. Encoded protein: CASSQDVPGGIDGYTF.

The CDR3 DNA follows: TGTGCCAGCAGCCAGGGATATTACGGGACAGGCCTATACAATGAGCAGTTCTTC. It translates to CASSQGYYGTGLYNEQFF. V gene TRBV14 combines with J gene TRBJ2-1; 8 bases are a match to TRBD1. CDR1 is SGHDN, CDR2 FVKESK, per germline. The CDR3 is made up of 18 amino acids. V was pared by 3 bases and J by 4 bases, with 14 bases of the junction left unmatched.

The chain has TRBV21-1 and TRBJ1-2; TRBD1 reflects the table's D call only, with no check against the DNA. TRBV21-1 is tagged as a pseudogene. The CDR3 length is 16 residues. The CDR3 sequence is CASSHPGQGSGYGYTF. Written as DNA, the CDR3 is TGTGCCAGCAGCCACCCGGGACAGGGCTCGGGCTATGGCTACACCTTC.

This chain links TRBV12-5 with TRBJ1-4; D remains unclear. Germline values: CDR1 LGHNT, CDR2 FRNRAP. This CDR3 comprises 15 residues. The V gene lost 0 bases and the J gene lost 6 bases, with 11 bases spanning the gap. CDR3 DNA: TGTGCTAGTGGTTTGGTACGGTTTGGGGATGAAAAACTGTTTTTT. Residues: CASGLVRFGDEKLFF.

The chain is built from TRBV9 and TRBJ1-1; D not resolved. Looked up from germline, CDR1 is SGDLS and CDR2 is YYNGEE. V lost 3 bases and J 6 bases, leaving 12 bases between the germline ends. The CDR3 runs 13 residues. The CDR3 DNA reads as TGTGCCAGCAGCGCACCACCCTTCCCTGAAGCTTTCTTT. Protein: CASSAPPFPEAFF.

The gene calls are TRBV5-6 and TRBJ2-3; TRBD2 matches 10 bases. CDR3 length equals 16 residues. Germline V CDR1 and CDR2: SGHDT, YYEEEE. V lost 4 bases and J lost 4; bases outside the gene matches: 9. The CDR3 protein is CASSDSSGGASDTQYF. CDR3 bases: TGTGCCAGCAGCGACTCCAGCGGGGGGGCATCAGATACGCAGTATTTT.

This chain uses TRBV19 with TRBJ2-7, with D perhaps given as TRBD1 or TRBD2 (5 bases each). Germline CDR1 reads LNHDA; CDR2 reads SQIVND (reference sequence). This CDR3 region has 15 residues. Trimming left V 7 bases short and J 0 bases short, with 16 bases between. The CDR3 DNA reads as TGTGCCAGTACCCCCGGGACCGGCAGCTCCTACGAGCAGTACTTC. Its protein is CASTPGTGSSYEQYF.

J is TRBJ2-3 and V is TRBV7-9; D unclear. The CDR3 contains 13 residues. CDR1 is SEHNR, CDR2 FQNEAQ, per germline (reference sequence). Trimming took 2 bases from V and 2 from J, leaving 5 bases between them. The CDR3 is CASSLTPTDTQYF. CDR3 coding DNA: TGTGCCAGCAGCTTAACACCCACAGATACGCAGTATTTT.

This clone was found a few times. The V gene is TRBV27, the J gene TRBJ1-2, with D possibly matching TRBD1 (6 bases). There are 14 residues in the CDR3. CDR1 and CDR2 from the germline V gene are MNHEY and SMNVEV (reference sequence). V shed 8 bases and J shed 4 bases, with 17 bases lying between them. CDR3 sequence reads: CASGSAGARYGYTF. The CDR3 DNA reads TGTGCCAGCGGGTCAGCGGGGGCCCGCTATGGCTACACCTTC.

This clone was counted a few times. The CDR3 DNA is TGTGCCAGCAGCTTAACCCCGGGTCAGCCCCAGCATTTT. It codes for CASSLTPGQPQHF. The chain couples TRBV7-3 to TRBJ1-5, with unresolved D. The ends were cut back, 0 bases at V and 6 bases at J, with 6 bases in the middle. Germline CDR1 and CDR2: SGHTA and FQGTGA. CDR3 size: 13 residues.

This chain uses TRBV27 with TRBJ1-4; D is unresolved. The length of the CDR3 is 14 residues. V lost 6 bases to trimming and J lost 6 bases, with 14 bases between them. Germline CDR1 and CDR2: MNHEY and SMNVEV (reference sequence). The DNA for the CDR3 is TGTGCCAGCAGCCGACACCGTTTACATGAAAAACTGTTTTTT. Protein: CASSRHRLHEKLFF. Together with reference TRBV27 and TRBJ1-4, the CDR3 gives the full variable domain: EAQVTQNPRYLITVTGKKLTVTCSQNMNHEYMSWYRQDPGLGLRQIYYSMNVEVTDKGDVPEGYKVSRKEKRNFPLILESPSPNQTSLYFCASSRHRLHEKLFFGSGTQLSVL.

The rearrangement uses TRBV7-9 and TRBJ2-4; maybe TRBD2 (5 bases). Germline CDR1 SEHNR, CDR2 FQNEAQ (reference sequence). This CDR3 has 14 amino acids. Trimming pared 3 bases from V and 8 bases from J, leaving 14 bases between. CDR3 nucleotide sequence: TGTGCCAGCAGCTTGATGGCTAGCCTGGACATTCAGTACTTC. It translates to CASSLMASLDIQYF. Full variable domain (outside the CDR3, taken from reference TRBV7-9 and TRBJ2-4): DTGVSQNPRHKITKRGQNVTFRCDPISEHNRLYWYRQTLGQGPEFLTYFQNEAQLEKSRLLSDRFSAERPKGSFSTLEIQRTEQGDSAMYLCASSLMASLDIQYFGAGTRLSVL.

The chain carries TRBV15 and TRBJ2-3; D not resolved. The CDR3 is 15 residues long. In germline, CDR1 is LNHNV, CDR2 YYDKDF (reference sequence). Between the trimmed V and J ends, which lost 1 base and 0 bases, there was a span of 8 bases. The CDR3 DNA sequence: TGTGCCACCAGCAGAGTTGGTATTAGCACAGATACGCAGTATTTT. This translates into CATSRVGISTDTQYF.

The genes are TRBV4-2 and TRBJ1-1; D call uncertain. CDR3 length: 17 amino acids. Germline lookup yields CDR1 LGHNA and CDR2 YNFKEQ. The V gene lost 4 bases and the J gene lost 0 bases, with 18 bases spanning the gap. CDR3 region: CASSPYVAKGLNTEAFF. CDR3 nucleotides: TGTGCCAGCAGCCCTTATGTGGCGAAAGGGCTGAACACTGAAGCTTTCTTT.

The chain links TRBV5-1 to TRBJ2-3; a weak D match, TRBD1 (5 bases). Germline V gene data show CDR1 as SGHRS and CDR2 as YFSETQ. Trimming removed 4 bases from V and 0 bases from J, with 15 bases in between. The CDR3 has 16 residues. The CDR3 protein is CASSLPQGRSTDTQYF. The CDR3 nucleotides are TGCGCCAGCAGCCTCCCCCAGGGAAGGAGCACAGATACGCAGTATTTT.

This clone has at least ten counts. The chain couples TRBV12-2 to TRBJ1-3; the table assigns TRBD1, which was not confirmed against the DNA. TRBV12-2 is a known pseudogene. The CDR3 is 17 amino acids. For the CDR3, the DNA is TGTGCAAGTCGCTCGCGGCAGGGGGGTCTCTCTGGAAACACCATATATTTT. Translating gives CASRSRQGGLSGNTIYF.

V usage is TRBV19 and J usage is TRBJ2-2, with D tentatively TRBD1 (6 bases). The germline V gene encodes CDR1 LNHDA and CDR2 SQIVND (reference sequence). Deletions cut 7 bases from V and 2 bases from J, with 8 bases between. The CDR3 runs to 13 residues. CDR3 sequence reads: CASMDRNTGELFF. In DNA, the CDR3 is TGTGCCAGTATGGACAGAAACACCGGGGAGCTGTTTTTT. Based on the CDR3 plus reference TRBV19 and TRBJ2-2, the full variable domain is DGGITQSPKYLFRKEGQNVTLSCEQNLNHDAMYWYRQDPGQGLRLIYYSQIVNDFQKGDIAEGYSVSREKKESFPLTVTSAQKNPTAFYLCASMDRNTGELFFGEGSRLTVL.

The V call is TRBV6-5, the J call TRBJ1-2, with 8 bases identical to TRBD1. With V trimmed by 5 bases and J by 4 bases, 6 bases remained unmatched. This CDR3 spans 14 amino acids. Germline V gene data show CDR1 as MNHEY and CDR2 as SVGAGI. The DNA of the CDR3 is TGTGCCAGCAGTGAAGACAGGGGAGGCTATGGCTACACCTTC. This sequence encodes CASSEDRGGYGYTF.